The rows below give T cell receptor beta chains drawn from one sample of a study of T-cell memory formation after mild COVID-19. From the 5' RACE reads, TCRdb called clonotypes with MiXCR, one entry per CDR3 protein. The sample includes fewer than 250,000 distinct CDR3 sequences, 15% to 20% of them seen just once. Sequenced input: PBMCs or a T cell subset sorted from them (not recorded which). The receptors were sampled from an adult woman who had mild COVID-19 (a few samples of this study predate the infection). Cell type and time point are not known. The CDR3 runs from the conserved cysteine through the conserved F or W. The order of the fields is V gene, J gene, clone size, D gene, CDR3 protein, CDR3 DNA. D genes are given only for firm matches. Not every row has a clone size; where given, it reads once, few, many or a size class.

v_call: TRBV6-5
j_call: TRBJ2-3
clone_size: many
d_call: -
cdr3_aa: CASSPAGGGAGDTQYF
cdr3_nt: TGTGCCAGCAGCCCCGCTGGAGGGGGCGCAGGGGATACGCAGTATTTT

v_call: TRBV6-4
j_call: TRBJ2-7
clone_size: few
d_call: TRBD2
cdr3_aa: CASSAEAGVSYEQYF
cdr3_nt: TGTGCCAGCAGTGCCGAGGCGGGAGTGTCCTACGAGCAGTACTTC

v_call: TRBV7-6
j_call: TRBJ2-7
clone_size: -
d_call: -
cdr3_aa: CASSLGGDGEQYF
cdr3_nt: TGTGCCAGCAGCTTGGGCGGGGACGGCGAGCAGTACTTC

v_call: TRBV7-6
j_call: TRBJ2-2
clone_size: few
d_call: -
cdr3_aa: CASGPGALTTGELFF
cdr3_nt: TGTGCCAGCGGCCCCGGGGCTTTAACCACCGGGGAGCTGTTTTTT

v_call: TRBV3-1
j_call: TRBJ1-3
clone_size: few
d_call: -
cdr3_aa: CASSQGTQGTGNTIYF
cdr3_nt: TGTGCCAGCAGCCAAGGAACCCAGGGGACTGGAAACACCATATATTTT

v_call: TRBV7-9
j_call: TRBJ2-7
clone_size: -
d_call: TRBD1
cdr3_aa: CASSPWTGLNHEQYF
cdr3_nt: TGTGCCAGCAGCCCATGGACAGGGCTAAACCACGAGCAGTACTTC

v_call: TRBV6-5
j_call: TRBJ1-1
clone_size: -
d_call: TRBD1
cdr3_aa: CASSHRTGGETEAFF
cdr3_nt: TGTGCCAGCAGTCACCGGACAGGGGGTGAAACTGAAGCTTTCTTT

v_call: TRBV25-1
j_call: TRBJ2-3
clone_size: few
d_call: TRBD2
cdr3_aa: CASSPLAGVLTTDTQYF
cdr3_nt: TGTGCCAGCAGTCCGCTAGCGGGAGTCCTCACCACAGATACGCAGTATTTT

v_call: TRBV3-1
j_call: TRBJ2-7
clone_size: many
d_call: -
cdr3_aa: CASSRLQVNEQYF
cdr3_nt: TGTGCCAGCAGCCGCCTACAGGTAAACGAGCAGTACTTC

v_call: TRBV6-2/TRBV6-3
j_call: TRBJ2-1
clone_size: -
d_call: TRBD2
cdr3_aa: CATRGDSYNNEQFF
cdr3_nt: TGTGCCACCCGGGGGGACTCTTACAACAATGAGCAGTTCTTC

v_call: TRBV7-2
j_call: TRBJ1-2
clone_size: few
d_call: -
cdr3_aa: CASSSNARGANYGYTF
cdr3_nt: TGTGCCAGCAGCTCCAACGCGAGAGGCGCTAACTATGGCTACACCTTC

v_call: TRBV5-1
j_call: TRBJ1-2
clone_size: few
d_call: TRBD1
cdr3_aa: CASSPGTGGINGYTF
cdr3_nt: TGCGCCAGCAGCCCCGGGACAGGCGGGATAAATGGCTACACCTTC

v_call: TRBV11-3
j_call: TRBJ2-5
clone_size: -
d_call: TRBD2
cdr3_aa: CASSLTSGYQETQYF
cdr3_nt: TGTGCCAGCAGCTTGACTAGCGGGTACCAAGAGACCCAGTACTTC

v_call: TRBV7-8
j_call: TRBJ2-7
clone_size: many
d_call: TRBD2
cdr3_aa: CASSPGTSGGAVYEQYF
cdr3_nt: TGTGCCAGCAGCCCAGGGACTAGCGGGGGGGCGGTTTACGAGCAGTACTTC

v_call: TRBV7-9
j_call: TRBJ1-5
clone_size: -
d_call: -
cdr3_aa: CASSLGAEANQPQHF
cdr3_nt: TGTGCCAGCAGCTTAGGGGCGGAGGCCAATCAGCCCCAGCATTTT

v_call: TRBV29-1
j_call: TRBJ1-1
clone_size: few
d_call: -
cdr3_aa: CSVEDYTEAFF
cdr3_nt: TGCAGCGTTGAAGACTACACTGAAGCTTTCTTT

v_call: TRBV3-1
j_call: TRBJ1-5
clone_size: -
d_call: -
cdr3_aa: CASSQRGSNQPQHF
cdr3_nt: TGTGCCAGCAGCCAAAGGGGTAGCAATCAGCCCCAGCATTTT

v_call: TRBV12-3/TRBV12-4
j_call: TRBJ2-2
clone_size: few
d_call: -
cdr3_aa: CASSRDGGVGELFF
cdr3_nt: TGTGCCAGCAGTCGAGATGGTGGGGTCGGGGAGCTGTTTTTT

v_call: TRBV12-3/TRBV12-4
j_call: TRBJ2-1
clone_size: -
d_call: TRBD1
cdr3_aa: CASRRTGVQSSYNEQFF
cdr3_nt: TGTGCCAGCAGGCGGACAGGGGTCCAAAGCTCCTACAATGAGCAGTTCTTC

v_call: TRBV30
j_call: TRBJ2-1
clone_size: -
d_call: TRBD2
cdr3_aa: CAWSPGLAGITYNEQFF
cdr3_nt: TGTGCCTGGAGTCCCGGACTAGCGGGGATTACGTACAATGAGCAGTTCTTC

v_call: TRBV12-3/TRBV12-4
j_call: TRBJ2-1
clone_size: few
d_call: TRBD2
cdr3_aa: CASSLRLAGDEQFF
cdr3_nt: TGTGCCAGCAGTTTACGACTAGCGGGGGATGAGCAGTTCTTC

v_call: TRBV12-3/TRBV12-4
j_call: TRBJ1-1
clone_size: few
d_call: -
cdr3_aa: CASSPEGGGRMNTEAFF
cdr3_nt: TGTGCCAGCAGTCCGGAGGGGGGAGGGCGGATGAACACTGAAGCTTTCTTT

v_call: TRBV2
j_call: TRBJ1-1
clone_size: -
d_call: -
cdr3_aa: CASSEPQGIWEFTEAFF
cdr3_nt: TGTGCCAGCAGTGAACCCCAGGGGATATGGGAATTCACTGAAGCTTTCTTT

v_call: TRBV20-1
j_call: TRBJ2-7
clone_size: -
d_call: TRBD1
cdr3_aa: CSAGDSDEAYEQYF
cdr3_nt: TGCAGTGCTGGGGACAGCGACGAGGCCTACGAGCAGTACTTC

v_call: TRBV2
j_call: TRBJ2-2
clone_size: -
d_call: -
cdr3_aa: CASSQQGPNTGELFF
cdr3_nt: TGTGCCAGCAGCCAACAGGGCCCGAACACCGGGGAGCTGTTTTTT

v_call: TRBV15
j_call: TRBJ2-3
clone_size: -
d_call: TRBD2
cdr3_aa: CATSRVRLAGTDTQYF
cdr3_nt: TGTGCCACCAGCAGGGTGCGACTAGCGGGCACAGATACGCAGTATTTT

v_call: TRBV3-1
j_call: TRBJ2-2
clone_size: -
d_call: TRBD1
cdr3_aa: CASSLRQGFNTGELFF
cdr3_nt: TGTGCCAGCAGCCTCCGACAGGGGTTTAACACCGGGGAGCTGTTTTTT

v_call: TRBV2
j_call: TRBJ1-2
clone_size: -
d_call: -
cdr3_aa: CASSETGYGYTF
cdr3_nt: TGTGCCAGCAGCGAAACAGGCTATGGCTACACCTTC

v_call: TRBV11-1
j_call: TRBJ2-5
clone_size: -
d_call: TRBD1
cdr3_aa: CASSLGGTGTETQYF
cdr3_nt: TGTGCCAGCAGCTTAGGCGGGACAGGGACAGAGACCCAGTACTTC

v_call: TRBV2
j_call: TRBJ1-2
clone_size: -
d_call: TRBD1
cdr3_aa: CASSYRGGGGYTF
cdr3_nt: TGTGCCAGCAGCTACAGGGGTGGAGGTGGCTACACCTTC

v_call: TRBV20-1
j_call: TRBJ1-5
clone_size: few
d_call: TRBD1
cdr3_aa: CSARLTGGGNQPQHF
cdr3_nt: TGCAGTGCTAGATTAACAGGGGGTGGCAATCAGCCCCAGCATTTT

v_call: TRBV12-3/TRBV12-4
j_call: TRBJ1-1
clone_size: -
d_call: -
cdr3_aa: CASGMVDMNTEAFF
cdr3_nt: TGTGCCAGCGGGATGGTAGACATGAACACTGAAGCTTTCTTT

v_call: TRBV4-2
j_call: TRBJ1-2
clone_size: few
d_call: TRBD1
cdr3_aa: CASSQAADRGYGYTF
cdr3_nt: TGTGCCAGCAGCCAAGCGGCGGACAGGGGATATGGCTACACCTTC

v_call: TRBV12-3/TRBV12-4
j_call: TRBJ2-1
clone_size: -
d_call: -
cdr3_aa: CASSSRGGYNEQFF
cdr3_nt: TGTGCCAGCAGTTCCAGAGGTGGCTACAATGAGCAGTTCTTC

v_call: TRBV5-6
j_call: TRBJ2-3
clone_size: few
d_call: -
cdr3_aa: CASSLGGHTDTQYF
cdr3_nt: TGTGCCAGCAGCTTGGGGGGCCACACAGATACGCAGTATTTT

v_call: TRBV10-1
j_call: TRBJ1-5
clone_size: -
d_call: TRBD1
cdr3_aa: CASSNSGQYSNQPQHF
cdr3_nt: TGCGCCAGCAGCAACTCGGGACAGTATAGCAATCAGCCCCAGCATTTT

v_call: TRBV29-1
j_call: TRBJ1-2
clone_size: -
d_call: -
cdr3_aa: CSGSDRFYGYTF
cdr3_nt: TGCAGCGGATCGGACAGATTCTATGGCTACACCTTC

v_call: TRBV11-3
j_call: TRBJ2-2
clone_size: -
d_call: -
cdr3_aa: CASSLDMSTLVPGELFF
cdr3_nt: TGTGCCAGCAGCTTAGATATGTCGACTCTCGTCCCCGGGGAGCTGTTTTTT

v_call: TRBV27
j_call: TRBJ1-6
clone_size: few
d_call: -
cdr3_aa: CASSLVYNSPLHF
cdr3_nt: TGTGCCAGCAGTTTGGTTTATAATTCACCCCTCCACTTT

v_call: TRBV6-2/TRBV6-3
j_call: TRBJ2-7
clone_size: few
d_call: TRBD2
cdr3_aa: CASSLLAGGPYEQYF
cdr3_nt: TGTGCCAGCAGCCTACTAGCGGGAGGGCCCTACGAGCAGTACTTC

v_call: TRBV12-3/TRBV12-4
j_call: TRBJ2-3
clone_size: -
d_call: TRBD2
cdr3_aa: CASRAGGKSDTQYF
cdr3_nt: TGTGCCAGCAGAGCGGGAGGAAAGTCAGATACGCAGTATTTT

v_call: TRBV12-3/TRBV12-4
j_call: TRBJ2-2
clone_size: many
d_call: TRBD2
cdr3_aa: CASTLPPAGGDTGELFF
cdr3_nt: TGTGCCAGCACCCTACCCCCAGCGGGAGGGGACACCGGGGAGCTGTTTTTT

v_call: TRBV7-9
j_call: TRBJ2-2
clone_size: -
d_call: -
cdr3_aa: CASSLESGELFF
cdr3_nt: TGTGCCAGCAGCTTAGAGTCCGGGGAGCTGTTTTTT

v_call: TRBV7-2
j_call: TRBJ1-1
clone_size: few
d_call: -
cdr3_aa: CASSGGGLRTEAFF
cdr3_nt: TGTGCCAGCAGCGGAGGGGGTCTAAGGACTGAAGCTTTCTTT

v_call: TRBV20-1
j_call: TRBJ2-1
clone_size: -
d_call: TRBD2
cdr3_aa: CSAKRLANEQFF
cdr3_nt: TGCAGTGCTAAGCGACTAGCAAATGAGCAGTTCTTC

v_call: TRBV20-1
j_call: TRBJ2-7
clone_size: -
d_call: -
cdr3_aa: CSARDSVAPTYEQYF
cdr3_nt: TGCAGTGCTAGAGATAGTGTCGCGCCAACCTACGAGCAGTACTTC

v_call: TRBV7-3
j_call: TRBJ2-3
clone_size: -
d_call: -
cdr3_aa: CASSTGGTDTQYF
cdr3_nt: TGTGCCAGCAGCACGGGGGGCACAGATACGCAGTATTTT

v_call: TRBV5-1
j_call: TRBJ1-3
clone_size: few
d_call: -
cdr3_aa: CASSSWGDTSSSGNTIYF
cdr3_nt: TGCGCCAGCAGCTCGTGGGGGGACACATCCAGCTCTGGAAACACCATATATTTT

v_call: TRBV6-1
j_call: TRBJ1-1
clone_size: -
d_call: TRBD1
cdr3_aa: CASSDGQGSTEAFF
cdr3_nt: TGTGCCAGCAGTGACGGACAGGGATCCACTGAAGCTTTCTTT

v_call: TRBV20-1
j_call: TRBJ2-4
clone_size: few
d_call: -
cdr3_aa: CSARPEGSYKNIQYF
cdr3_nt: TGCAGTGCTAGACCTGAAGGGAGCTACAAAAACATTCAGTACTTC